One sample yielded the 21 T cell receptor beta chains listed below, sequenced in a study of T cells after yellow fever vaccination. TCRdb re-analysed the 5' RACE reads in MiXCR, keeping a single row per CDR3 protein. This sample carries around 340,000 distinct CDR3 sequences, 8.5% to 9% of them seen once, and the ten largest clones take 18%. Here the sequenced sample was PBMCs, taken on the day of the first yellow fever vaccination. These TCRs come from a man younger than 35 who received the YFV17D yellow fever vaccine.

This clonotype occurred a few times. The CDR3: CAISGVRTSGGYTDTQYF. Here the CDR3 DNA reads TGTGCCATCAGTGGAGTCAGGACTAGCGGGGGGTACACAGATACGCAGTATTTT. The chain uses TRBV10-3 and TRBJ2-3; 14 bases map to TRBD2. J was trimmed by 2 bases and V by 4 bases; bases with no gene match: 8. Per the germline V gene, CDR1 is ENHRY and CDR2 is SYGVKD. CDR3 size: 18 residues.

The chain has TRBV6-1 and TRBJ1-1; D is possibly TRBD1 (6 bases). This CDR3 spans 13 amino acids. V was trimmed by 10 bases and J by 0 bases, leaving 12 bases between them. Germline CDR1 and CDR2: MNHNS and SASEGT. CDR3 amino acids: CAIGGSMNTEAFF. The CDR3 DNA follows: TGTGCCATTGGGGGCAGCATGAACACTGAAGCTTTCTTT.

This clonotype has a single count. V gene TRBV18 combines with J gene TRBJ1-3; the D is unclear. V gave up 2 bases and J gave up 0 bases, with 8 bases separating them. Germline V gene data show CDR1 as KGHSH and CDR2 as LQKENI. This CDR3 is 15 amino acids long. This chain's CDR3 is CASSPSSGSGNTIYF. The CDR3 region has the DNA TGTGCCAGCTCACCAAGTTCGGGCTCTGGAAACACCATATATTTT.

For the CDR3, the DNA is TGTGCCAGCAGCTTAGTAGGAGGGGTGAGCTATGGCTACACCTTC. Translating it yields CASSLVGGVSYGYTF. This sequence joins TRBV7-2 and TRBJ1-2; maybe TRBD1 (5 bases). Germline CDR1 is SGHTA and CDR2 is FQGNSA. This CDR3 is built from 15 residues. The V end was cut by 1 base, the J end by 4 bases, with 13 bases between.

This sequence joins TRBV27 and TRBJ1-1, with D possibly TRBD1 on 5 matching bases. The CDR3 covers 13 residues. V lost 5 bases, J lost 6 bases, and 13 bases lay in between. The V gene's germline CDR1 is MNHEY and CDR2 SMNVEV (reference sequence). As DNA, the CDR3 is TGTGCCAGCAGTCTCAATCGGGGGGCTGAAGCTTTCTTT. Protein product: CASSLNRGAEAFF.

CDR3 protein: CAIRDRGPPKGSYNEQFF. DNA for the CDR3: TGTGCCATCAGGGACAGGGGGCCACCTAAGGGGTCCTACAATGAGCAGTTCTTC. The chain joins TRBV10-3 to TRBJ2-1, with 11 bases identical to TRBD1. The germline CDR1 and CDR2 sequences are ENHRY and SYGVKD. The CDR3 totals 18 residues. With V trimmed by 6 bases and J by 1 base, 11 bases remained unmatched.

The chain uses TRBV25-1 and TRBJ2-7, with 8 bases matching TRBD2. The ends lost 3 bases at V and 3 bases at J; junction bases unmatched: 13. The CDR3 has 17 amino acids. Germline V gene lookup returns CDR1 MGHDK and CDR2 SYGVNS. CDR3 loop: CASSDPAGGLPNYEQYV. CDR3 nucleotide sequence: TGTGCCAGCAGTGATCCGGCGGGGGGACTTCCTAACTACGAGCAGTACGTC.

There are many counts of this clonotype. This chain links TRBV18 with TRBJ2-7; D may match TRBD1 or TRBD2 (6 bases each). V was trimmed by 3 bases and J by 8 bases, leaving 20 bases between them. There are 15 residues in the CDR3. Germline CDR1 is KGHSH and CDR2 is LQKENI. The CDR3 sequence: CASSPPGIGGLQQYF. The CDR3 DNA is TGTGCCAGCTCACCTCCGGGGATTGGGGGGCTCCAGCAGTACTTC.

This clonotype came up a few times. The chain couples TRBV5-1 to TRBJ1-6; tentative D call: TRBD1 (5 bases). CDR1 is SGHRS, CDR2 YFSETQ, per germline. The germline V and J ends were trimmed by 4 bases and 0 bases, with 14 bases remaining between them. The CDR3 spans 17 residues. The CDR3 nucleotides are TGCGCCAGCAGCCCGGACACTTGGAGCTCCTATAATTCACCCCTCCACTTT. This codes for CASSPDTWSSYNSPLHF.

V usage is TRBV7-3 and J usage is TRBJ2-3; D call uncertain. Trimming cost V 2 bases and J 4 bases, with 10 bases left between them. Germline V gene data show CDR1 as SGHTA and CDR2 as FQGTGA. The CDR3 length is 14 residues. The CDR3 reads CASSLGIPPDTQYF. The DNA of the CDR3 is TGTGCCAGCAGCTTAGGAATACCACCAGATACGCAGTATTTT.

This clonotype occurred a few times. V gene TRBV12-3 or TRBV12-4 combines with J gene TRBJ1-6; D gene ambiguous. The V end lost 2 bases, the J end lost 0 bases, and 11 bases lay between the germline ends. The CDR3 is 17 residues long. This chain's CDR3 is CASSLNLAVSYNSPLHF. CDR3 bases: TGTGCCAGCAGTTTAAATTTAGCCGTCTCCTATAATTCACCCCTCCACTTT.

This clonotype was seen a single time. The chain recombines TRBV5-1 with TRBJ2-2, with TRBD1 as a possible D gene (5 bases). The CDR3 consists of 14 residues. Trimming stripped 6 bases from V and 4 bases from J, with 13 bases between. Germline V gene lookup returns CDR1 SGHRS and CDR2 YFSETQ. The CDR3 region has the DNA TGCGCCAGCAAATCTAGGGGTGCCACCGGGGAGCTGTTTTTT. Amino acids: CASKSRGATGELFF. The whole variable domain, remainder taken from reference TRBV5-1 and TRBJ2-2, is KAGVTQTPRYLIKTRGQQVTLSCSPISGHRSVSWYQQTPGQGLQFLFEYFSETQRNKGNFPGRFSGRQFSNSRSEMNVSTLELGDSALYLCASKSRGATGELFFGEGSRLTVL.

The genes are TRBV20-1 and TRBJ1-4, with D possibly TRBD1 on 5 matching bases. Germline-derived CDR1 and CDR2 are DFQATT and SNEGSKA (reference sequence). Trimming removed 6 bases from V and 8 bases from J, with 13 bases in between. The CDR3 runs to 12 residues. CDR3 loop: CSAGDVREKLFF. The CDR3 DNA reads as TGCAGTGCCGGGGACGTGAGGGAAAAACTGTTTTTT.

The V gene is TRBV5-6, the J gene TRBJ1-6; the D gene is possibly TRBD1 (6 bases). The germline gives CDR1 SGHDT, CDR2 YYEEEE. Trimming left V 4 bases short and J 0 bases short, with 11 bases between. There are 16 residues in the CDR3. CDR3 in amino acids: CASSRGQSSYNSPLHF. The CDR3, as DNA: TGTGCCAGCAGCCGTGGACAGAGCTCCTATAATTCACCCCTCCACTTT.

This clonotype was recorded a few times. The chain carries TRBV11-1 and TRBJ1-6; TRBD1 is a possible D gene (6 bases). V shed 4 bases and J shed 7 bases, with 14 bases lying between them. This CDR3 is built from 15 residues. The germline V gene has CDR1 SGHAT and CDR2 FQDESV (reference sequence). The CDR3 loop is CASSWGPPLNSPLHF. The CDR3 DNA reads TGTGCCAGCAGCTGGGGGCCCCCGTTGAATTCACCCCTCCACTTT.

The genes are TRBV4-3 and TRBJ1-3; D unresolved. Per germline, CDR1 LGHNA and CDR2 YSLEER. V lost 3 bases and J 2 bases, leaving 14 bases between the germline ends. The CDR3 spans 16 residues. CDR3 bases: TGCGCCAGCAGCCAGGAGCCTCCTAGTACTGGAAACACCATATATTTT. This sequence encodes CASSQEPPSTGNTIYF.

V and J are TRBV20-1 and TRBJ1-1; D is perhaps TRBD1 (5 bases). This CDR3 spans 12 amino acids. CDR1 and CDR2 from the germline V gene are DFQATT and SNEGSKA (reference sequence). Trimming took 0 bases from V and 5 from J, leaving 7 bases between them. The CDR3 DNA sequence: TGCAGTGCTAGAGACAGGGTGACTGAAGCTTTCTTT. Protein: CSARDRVTEAFF.

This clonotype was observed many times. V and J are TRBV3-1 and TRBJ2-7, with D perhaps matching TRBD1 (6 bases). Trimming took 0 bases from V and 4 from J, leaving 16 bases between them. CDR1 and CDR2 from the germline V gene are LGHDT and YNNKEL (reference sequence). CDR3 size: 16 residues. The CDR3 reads CASSQDSEQGVYEQYF. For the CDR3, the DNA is TGTGCCAGCAGCCAAGATTCTGAACAGGGCGTTTACGAGCAGTACTTC.

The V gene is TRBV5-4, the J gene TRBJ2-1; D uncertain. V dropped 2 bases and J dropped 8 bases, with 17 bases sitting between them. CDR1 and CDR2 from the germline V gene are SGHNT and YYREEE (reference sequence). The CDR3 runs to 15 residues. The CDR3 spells CASSFDLPGAYEQFF. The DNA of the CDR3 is TGTGCCAGCAGCTTCGACCTCCCGGGCGCCTATGAGCAGTTCTTC.

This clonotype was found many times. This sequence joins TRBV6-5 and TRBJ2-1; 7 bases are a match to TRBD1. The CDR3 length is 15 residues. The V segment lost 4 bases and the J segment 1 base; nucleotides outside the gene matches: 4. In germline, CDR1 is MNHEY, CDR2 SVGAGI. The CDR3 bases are TGTGCCAGCAGTTCCGGGACAGATTCCTACAATGAGCAGTTCTTC. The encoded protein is CASSSGTDSYNEQFF.

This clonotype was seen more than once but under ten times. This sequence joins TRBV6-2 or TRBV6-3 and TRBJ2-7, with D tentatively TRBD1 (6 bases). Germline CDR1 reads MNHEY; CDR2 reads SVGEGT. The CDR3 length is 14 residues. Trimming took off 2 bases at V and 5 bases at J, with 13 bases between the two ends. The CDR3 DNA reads TGTGCCAGCAGTTACCCTGGGACATCCAACGAGCAGTACGTC. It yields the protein CASSYPGTSNEQYV.